One T cell receptor beta chain is described in this entry. Its antigen remains unidentified. The sample is drawn from a study of cytomegalovirus exposure and HLA in healthy donors. Study-wide points: In vitro experiments confirmed that three CMV-associated chains were specific for CMV antigens. In a later analysis, first-cohort TCR clusters were found to tend to co-occur in the 130 or so validation repertoires.

Germline V CDR1 and CDR2: MNHEY, SMNVEV (reference sequence). V lost 6 bases to trimming and J lost 0 bases, with 17 bases between them. The CDR3 runs to 16 residues. TCRdb's table, derived via immunoSEQ multiplex PCR, lists solely in-frame clones and lacks some. The data contain about 160,000 clones, around 81% of them seen just once; the ten biggest clones take up 2% to 2.5%. This TCR was recovered from a man aged 25 to 40 in good health and CMV-seropositive. The chain combines TRBV27 with TRBJ1-2; perhaps TRBD1 as D (6 bases). The sequencing sample was made of PBMCs. The CDR3 here is CASRNPGTGPNYGYTF. For the CDR3, the DNA is TGTGCCAGCAGAAATCCCGGAACAGGGCCTAACTATGGCTACACCTTC.